Following are 26 T cell receptor beta chains from one sample sequenced in a study of blood T cell repertoires in COVID-19. Some clones are missing from TCRdb's copy, which holds only in-frame ones; the method was immunoSEQ multiplex PCR. The table includes around 170,000 clones, under 80% detected once. Sequenced sample: peripheral blood. The source is an elderly woman with acute or convalescent COVID-19.

The chain carries TRBV6-5 and TRBJ2-1; D unresolved. The V end was cut by 6 bases, the J end by 3 bases, with 12 bases between. There are 14 residues in the CDR3. Germline V CDR1 and CDR2: MNHEY, SVGAGI. The CDR3 region has the DNA TGTGCCAGCAGACCCCGAGACTTCTACAATGAGCAGTTCTTC. It is translated as CASRPRDFYNEQFF.

The chain joins TRBV24-1 to TRBJ2-3; the D gene is possibly TRBD2 (7 bases). This CDR3 has 15 residues. Trimming stripped 3 bases from V and 5 bases from J, with 14 bases between. Germline CDR1 KGHDR, CDR2 SFDVKD. The CDR3 reads CATSDPSGGQDTQYF. The CDR3 DNA is TGTGCCACCAGTGATCCCTCCGGGGGGCAAGATACGCAGTATTTT.

The chain couples TRBV6-2 or TRBV6-3 to TRBJ1-1, with D maybe TRBD1 (6 bases). Between the trimmed V and J ends, which lost 2 bases and 0 bases, there was a span of 25 bases. Germline V gene sequence: CDR1 MNHEY, CDR2 SVGEGT. The CDR3 is 20 residues long. CDR3 DNA: TGTGCCAGCAGTTACATCGGCCCGGACAGTGTTTCATGGATGAACACTGAAGCTTTCTTT. Its translation: CASSYIGPDSVSWMNTEAFF.

V is TRBV28 and J is TRBJ2-1, with a possible D match to TRBD2 (6 bases). Germline lookup yields CDR1 MDHEN and CDR2 SYDVKM. V dropped 3 bases and J dropped 7 bases, with 13 bases sitting between them. This CDR3 region has 14 residues. This chain's CDR3 is CASSFSSGGNEQFF. Here the CDR3 DNA reads TGTGCCAGCAGTTTCAGTAGCGGAGGAAATGAGCAGTTCTTC.

J is TRBJ2-2 and V is TRBV4-2; possibly TRBD2 for D (5 bases). V was cut by 4 bases and J by 0 bases, with 9 bases left in between. This CDR3 is built from 15 residues. Germline CDR1 LGHNA, CDR2 YNFKEQ. CDR3 residues: CASSPDWTNTGELFF. The CDR3 DNA follows: TGTGCCAGCAGCCCGGACTGGACGAACACCGGGGAGCTGTTTTTT.

The chain joins TRBV5-1 to TRBJ1-2, with D possibly TRBD1 on 6 matching bases. V shed 6 bases and J shed 8 bases, with 17 bases lying between them. The CDR3 runs 13 residues. Looked up from germline, CDR1 is SGHRS and CDR2 is YFSETQ. The CDR3 is CASTPVGAGGYTF. The CDR3 bases are TGCGCCAGCACCCCTGTGGGGGCTGGCGGCTACACCTTC.

This rearrangement joins TRBV27 to TRBJ2-4; perhaps TRBD2 as D (5 bases). V lost 2 bases, J lost 6 bases, and 14 bases lay in between. The CDR3 totals 15 residues. CDR1 and CDR2 (germline): MNHEY, SMNVEV (reference sequence). This chain's CDR3 is CASSLAGIGGNIQYF. The CDR3, as DNA: TGTGCCAGCAGTTTAGCCGGGATCGGCGGAAACATTCAGTACTTC.

The chain uses TRBV6-2 or TRBV6-3 and TRBJ1-4; a possible D gene is TRBD1 (5 bases). The CDR3 contains 16 residues. The germline gives CDR1 MNHEY, CDR2 SVGEGT. Trimming pared 0 bases from V and 3 bases from J, leaving 11 bases between. As DNA, the CDR3 is TGTGCCAGCAGTTACTCGATCAGGGATCCTAATGAAAAACTGTTTTTT. It specifies CASSYSIRDPNEKLFF.

This clone was counted ten times or more. The rearrangement joins TRBV19 to TRBJ1-4, with 8 bases aligning to TRBD1. Trimming took 5 bases from V and 0 from J; bases not matched to a gene: 11. Germline loops: CDR1 LNHDA, CDR2 SQIVND (reference sequence). The CDR3 spans 18 residues. CDR3 nucleotide sequence: TGTGCCAGTAGTCCCTTGGGGACAGGTGTTGCAACTAATGAAAAACTGTTTTTT. Protein sequence: CASSPLGTGVATNEKLFF.

This clone appeared a few times. This sequence joins TRBV21-1 and TRBJ1-1; TRBD1 is the table's D call and was not checked against the DNA. TRBV21-1 is classified as a pseudogene. The CDR3 has 15 residues. The CDR3 loop is CASSKMGQVNTEAFF. CDR3 DNA sequence: TGTGCCAGCAGCAAAATGGGACAGGTTAACACTGAAGCTTTCTTT.

The rearrangement joins TRBV27 to TRBJ2-1, with a weak D call TRBD1 (6 bases). The CDR3 runs to 12 residues. Germline CDR1 reads MNHEY; CDR2 reads SMNVEV (reference sequence). The germline V and J ends were trimmed by 6 bases and 9 bases, with 12 bases remaining between them. CDR3 sequence: CASRPQGTEQFF. In DNA form, the CDR3 reads TGTGCCAGCAGACCACAGGGAACTGAGCAGTTCTTC.

This chain uses TRBV11-3 with TRBJ2-1; D not certain. The germline V gene has CDR1 SGHNT and CDR2 YENEEA. This CDR3 is built from 13 residues. Trimming stripped 1 base from V and 6 bases from J, with 7 bases between. The CDR3 is CASSLGNGNEQFF. Written as DNA, the CDR3 is TGTGCCAGCAGCTTAGGAAACGGCAATGAGCAGTTCTTC. Combining the CDR3 with reference TRBV11-3 and TRBJ2-1 gives the whole variable domain EAGVVQSPRYKIIEKKQPVAFWCNPISGHNTLYWYLQNLGQGPELLIRYENEEAVDDSQLPKDRFSAERLKGVDSTLKIQPAELGDSAVYLCASSLGNGNEQFFGPGTRLTVL.

The sample holds a few counts of this clone. The CDR3 DNA follows: TGCACCAGCAGCCAAGATCGCGGGAGGGCCTACAATGAGCAGTTCTTC. Its translation: CTSSQDRGRAYNEQFF. V gene TRBV1 combines with J gene TRBJ2-1; the table calls TRBD2, which could not be checked here. TRBV1 is listed as a pseudogene. The CDR3 has 16 amino acids.

This rearrangement joins TRBV11-3 to TRBJ2-7; weak D call: TRBD1 (6 bases). Trimming left V 1 base short and J 3 bases short, with 13 bases between. The CDR3 is 15 amino acids. From germline, CDR1 is SGHNT and CDR2 YENEEA. CDR3 region: CASSLGSVGGYEQYF. Here the CDR3 DNA reads TGTGCCAGCAGCTTAGGCTCTGTAGGGGGCTACGAGCAGTACTTC.

The CDR3 reads CASSLASAITDTQYF. The CDR3 DNA reads TGCGCCAGCAGTCTCGCTAGCGCAATCACAGATACGCAGTATTTT. The chain joins TRBV5-1 to TRBJ2-3; the D gene is possibly TRBD2 (6 bases). V was clipped by 5 bases and J by 2 bases, with 15 bases between them. The CDR3 totals 15 residues. Germline V gene sequence: CDR1 SGHRS, CDR2 YFSETQ.

V and J are TRBV5-1 and TRBJ2-1; D is ambiguous. CDR1 is SGHRS and CDR2 is YFSETQ in the germline V gene. This CDR3 has 16 residues. The germline V and J ends were trimmed by 2 bases and 0 bases, with 12 bases remaining between them. This CDR3 reads CASSFEVISSYNEQFF. The CDR3 DNA sequence: TGCGCCAGCAGCTTCGAGGTGATAAGCTCCTACAATGAGCAGTTCTTC.

This rearrangement joins TRBV5-1 to TRBJ2-3; 10 positions agree with TRBD2. CDR1 and CDR2 from the germline V gene are SGHRS and YFSETQ. J lost 0 bases, V lost 1 base, and 5 bases had no gene match. The CDR3 is 17 residues long. The CDR3, as DNA: TGCGCCAGCAGCTTGATGTCTAGCGGGGGAAGCACAGATACGCAGTATTTT. Translating it yields CASSLMSSGGSTDTQYF.

The J gene is TRBJ2-7, the V gene TRBV11-2, with D possibly TRBD1 on 5 matching bases. CDR1 and CDR2 (germline): SGHAT, FQNNGV. Deletions cut 4 bases from V and 1 base from J, with 11 bases between. The CDR3 totals 14 residues. CDR3 bases: TGTGCCAGCAGCTCAAGACAGAGTTCCTACGAGCAGTACTTC. It codes for CASSSRQSSYEQYF. Filled out from reference TRBV11-2 and TRBJ2-7, the complete variable domain reads EAGVAQSPRYKIIEKRQSVAFWCNPISGHATLYWYQQILGQGPKLLIQFQNNGVVDDSQLPKDRFSAERLKGVDSTLKIQPAKLEDSAVYLCASSSRQSSYEQYFGPGTRLTVT.

The rearrangement uses TRBV2 and TRBJ2-5; perhaps TRBD1 as D (6 bases). Germline V gene data show CDR1 as SNHLY and CDR2 as FYNNEI. The V end was cut by 8 bases, the J end by 2 bases, with 6 bases between. This CDR3 contains 11 residues. The DNA for the CDR3 is TGTGCCAGCGGACAGCAAGAGACCCAGTACTTC. Translated: CASGQQETQYF.

This clone occurred many times. This chain connects TRBV7-9 to TRBJ1-1; 11 bases agree with TRBD1. V lost 5 bases and J lost 10; bases outside the gene matches: 9. This CDR3 contains 14 residues. In germline, CDR1 is SEHNR, CDR2 FQNEAQ (reference sequence). Here the CDR3 DNA reads TGTGCCAGCAGCGAAACGGGACAGGGGGTTGGAGCTTTCTTT. It specifies CASSETGQGVGAFF.

This sequence joins TRBV10-3 and TRBJ2-7; D might be TRBD2 (7 bases). Germline CDR1 is ENHRY and CDR2 is SYGVKD. Between the trimmed V and J ends, which lost 3 bases and 2 bases, there was a span of 14 bases. The CDR3 has 15 amino acids. The CDR3 coding sequence is TGTGCCATCAGTGACACAGGGAGGGGTCCCTACGAGCAGTACTTC. It codes for CAISDTGRGPYEQYF.

CDR3 amino acids: CASSRADVYEQYF. DNA for the CDR3: TGTGCCAGTAGTAGGGCAGATGTATACGAGCAGTACTTC. The rearrangement uses TRBV19 and TRBJ2-7; the D is unclear. CDR3 length: 13 residues. Germline V gene data show CDR1 as LNHDA and CDR2 as SQIVND (reference sequence). V lost 4 bases and J lost 4, with 11 bases in between.

The V gene is TRBV6-5, the J gene TRBJ2-7; the D gene is possibly TRBD1 (6 bases). V was clipped by 4 bases and J by 3 bases, with 10 bases between them. CDR1 is MNHEY and CDR2 is SVGAGI in the germline V gene. The CDR3 is made up of 13 amino acids. The CDR3 DNA reads as TGTGCCAGCAGTTCCGGACAGCTCTACGAGCAGTACTTC. Protein product: CASSSGQLYEQYF.

This clone came up a few times. This chain uses TRBV11-2 with TRBJ2-7; 7 bases are a match to TRBD1. Germline V gene sequence: CDR1 SGHAT, CDR2 FQNNGV. This CDR3 has 13 amino acids. V was pared by 3 bases and J by 5 bases, with 4 bases of the junction left unmatched. CDR3: CASSFTTGDEQYF. CDR3 DNA: TGTGCCAGCAGCTTTACCACAGGGGACGAGCAGTACTTC.

This clone was counted a few times. The chain employs TRBV2 and TRBJ2-2, with D maybe TRBD1 (6 bases). CDR1 and CDR2 (germline): SNHLY, FYNNEI. This CDR3 contains 16 residues. Deletions cut 7 bases from V and 1 base from J, with 16 bases between. In DNA form, the CDR3 reads TGTGCCAGCAAAAGTGGGGTGGGACAGAACACCGGGGAGCTGTTTTTT. Its translation: CASKSGVGQNTGELFF.

CDR3 sequence: CASSLAGGGNIQYF. CDR3 coding DNA: TGTGCCAGCAGCTTGGCAGGGGGCGGAAACATTCAGTACTTC. V is TRBV5-6 and J is TRBJ2-4; 8 bases align to TRBD1. Germline V CDR1 and CDR2: SGHDT, YYEEEE. The CDR3 consists of 14 residues. Trimming took 0 bases from V and 6 from J; bases not matched to a gene: 2.